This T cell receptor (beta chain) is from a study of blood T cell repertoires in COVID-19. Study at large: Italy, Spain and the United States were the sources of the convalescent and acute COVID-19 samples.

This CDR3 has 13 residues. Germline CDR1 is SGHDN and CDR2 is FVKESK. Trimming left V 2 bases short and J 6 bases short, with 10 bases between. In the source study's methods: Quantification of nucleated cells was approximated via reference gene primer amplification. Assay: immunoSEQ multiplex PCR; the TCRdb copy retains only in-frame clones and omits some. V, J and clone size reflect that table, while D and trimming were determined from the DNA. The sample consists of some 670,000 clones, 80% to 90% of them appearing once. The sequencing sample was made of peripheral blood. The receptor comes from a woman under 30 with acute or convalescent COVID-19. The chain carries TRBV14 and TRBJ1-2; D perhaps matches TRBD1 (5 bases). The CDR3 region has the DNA TGTGCCAGCAGCCAATCCGGGACTGATGGCTACACCTTC. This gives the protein CASSQSGTDGYTF.